This record concerns one T cell receptor (beta chain) sequence. The antigen is undetermined. Samples came from healthy bone marrow donors. In the PCR, 60 Vbeta and 13 Jbeta primers were used. Assay used: immunoSEQ multiplex PCR; TCRdb lists only in-frame clones, some missing. The sample comprises about 200,000 clones, roughly 80% of which are singletons, and 2.5% to 3% rests with the top ten. The J segment lost 6 bases and the V segment lost 3 bases, leaving 4 bases of the junction unmatched. Germline V gene data show CDR1 as MNHEY and CDR2 as SVGAGI. CDR3 size: 15 residues. This entry belongs to a study of cytomegalovirus exposure and HLA in healthy donors. Findings and limits, study-wide: More clonal expansion characterized HLA-associated TCR beta chains than equally common others in a later analysis. In a later analysis, productive TCRs from donors in an Asian-associated ancestry cluster reportedly carried fewer N-insertions than the cohort mean.

The receptor was isolated from a man aged 25 to 40 in good health and CMV-seronegative. The gene calls are TRBV6-5 and TRBJ2-1; TRBD2 agrees at 11 bases. Sequenced material: PBMCs. CDR3 bases: TGTGCCAGCAGTTATAGCGGGGGGGGAGGCAATGAGCAGTTCTTC. It is translated as CASSYSGGGGNEQFF.